The 8 T cell receptor beta chains presented below share a single source sample, sequenced in a study of shared clonotypes between healthy human individuals. Clones were read by immunoSEQ multiplex PCR, and TCRdb kept only the in-frame ones, dropping some. The sample lists around 1.4 million clones, 98% to 99% seen once, with over 0.3% in the top ten. The specimen was naive CD4+ T cells sorted from blood. The sample's subset: CD45RA+ positively selected. These receptors originate from a man between 25 and 39 years old in good health.

Turning to this clone: The same CDR3 is also encoded by other DNA sequences in this sample. The genes are TRBV6-5 and TRBJ1-2, with TRBD1 identical over 9 bases. The V segment lost 6 bases and the J segment 3 bases; nucleotides outside the gene matches: 2. The CDR3 consists of 13 residues. Germline-derived CDR1 and CDR2 are MNHEY and SVGAGI. Here the CDR3 DNA reads TGTGCCAGCAGCCGACAGGGGGACTATGGCTACACCTTC. It specifies CASSRQGDYGYTF.

Note on this clone: The same CDR3 can be traced to other DNA sequences in this sample. The rearrangement links TRBV18 to TRBJ1-5; a weak D match, TRBD1 (6 bases). Trimming removed 0 bases at V and 2 bases at J, with 8 bases between. The CDR3 is 15 amino acids. CDR1 and CDR2 (germline): KGHSH, LQKENI. In nucleotides, the CDR3 is TGTGCCAGCTCACCACCCGGGGGCGGCAATCAGCCCCAGCATTTT. Amino acid sequence: CASSPPGGGNQPQHF.

The chain uses TRBV9 and TRBJ2-1; D gene uncertain. CDR1 is SGDLS and CDR2 is YYNGEE in the germline V gene. Deletions cut 4 bases from V and 0 bases from J, with 11 bases between. The CDR3 contains 15 residues. In nucleotides, the CDR3 is TGTGCCAGCAGCCCCCTGTTACGCTCCTACAATGAGCAGTTCTTC. Translation: CASSPLLRSYNEQFF.

The chain is built from TRBV21-1 and TRBJ2-7; TRBD2, as called in the table, went unchecked against the DNA. TRBV21-1 corresponds to a pseudogene. This CDR3 spans 16 amino acids. CDR3 region: CASPPGRVRRSYEQYF. Written as DNA, the CDR3 is TGTGCCAGCCCTCCCGGTAGGGTCAGGAGGTCCTACGAGCAGTACTTC.

The chain employs TRBV2 and TRBJ2-7, with D tentatively TRBD1 (5 bases). The V gene's germline CDR1 is SNHLY and CDR2 FYNNEI. This CDR3 has 13 residues. V lost 6 bases and J lost 3, with 12 bases in between. CDR3 DNA: TGTGCCAGCAGGAGTGGTCAGGGCTACGAGCAGTACTTC. Translating it yields CASRSGQGYEQYF.

A word on this clone: The sample holds other DNA sequences that translate to the same CDR3. The J gene is TRBJ2-2, the V gene TRBV7-3; unclear D gene. The germline CDR1 and CDR2 sequences are SGHTA and FQGTGA. The germline V and J ends were trimmed by 5 bases and 1 base, with 2 bases remaining between them. The CDR3 contains 12 residues. The CDR3 region has the DNA TGTGCCAGCAGCCGGAACACCGGGGAGCTGTTTTTT. It yields the protein CASSRNTGELFF.

This chain links TRBV12-1 with TRBJ2-5. TRBV12-1 is tagged as a pseudogene. This CDR3 comprises 14 residues. CDR3 loop: CASSAAGARKTQYF. DNA of the CDR3: TGTGCCAGCAGCGCAGCCGGGGCGAGGAAGACCCAGTACTTC.

The chain combines TRBV10-1 with TRBJ1-4; no clear D gene. Germline loops: CDR1 WNHNN, CDR2 SYGVQD (reference sequence). The CDR3 runs 13 residues. Deletions cut 8 bases from V and 4 bases from J, with 11 bases between. This CDR3 is CASADGRNEKLFF. The DNA for the CDR3 is TGCGCCAGCGCGGACGGTCGTAATGAAAAACTGTTTTTT.